The clone carrying this TCR beta chain was counted only a few times. Its matching antigen is unknown. Investigators prepared the TCR beta libraries by applying iRepertoire HTBI primers and Arm-PCR of CDR3 regions. MiXCR, applied by TCRdb to the multiplex PCR reads, yields one record per CDR3 protein. The sample lists hundreds of thousands of distinct CDR3 sequences, less than 25% occurring once. Noted time point: persistent/refractory GD, antithyroid drugs over 5 years with positive TRAb. PBMCs were the source of the RNA used for TCR sequencing. Roughly 8.4 milliliters of peripheral blood were drawn into EDTA tubes. This record belongs to a study of regulatory T cells in long-lasting Graves disease. The V end lost 5 bases, the J end lost 1 base, and 15 bases lay between the germline ends. The CDR3 contains 16 residues. Germline CDR1 and CDR2: SEHNR and FQNEAQ (reference sequence). General observations from the study: Persistent disease exhibited a predilection for TRBV28, TRBJ1-2 and TRBJ2-5. Among persistent patients, a larger number of public clonotypes were shared (over 2,500) than among newly diagnosed patients (roughly 910).

This TCR was sampled from a female donor with Graves disease. The chain links TRBV7-9 to TRBJ2-4; possible D gene TRBD1, 5 bases. The starting material was peripheral blood mononuclear cells (PBMCs), obtained when the disease was refractory, from a patient treated with antithyroid drugs. The CDR3, as DNA: TGTGCCAGCAGCAATCAGGGTGCTAGGGCCAAAAACATTCAGTACTTC. Its translation is CASSNQGARAKNIQYF.